Listed below are T cell receptor beta chains from one sample, sequenced in a study of Ad26.COV2.S vaccination and SARS-CoV-2 variants. Measured with immunoSEQ multiplex PCR; TCRdb has only the in-frame clones, and not every one. Of some 180,000 clones listed, 87% are singletons. The sequencing used peripheral blood, collected after recovery from COVID-19. The origin of the receptors is a human donor who had recovered from COVID-19. The CDR3 runs from the conserved cysteine through the conserved F or W. The order of the fields is D gene, J gene, clone size, V gene, CDR3 DNA, CDR3 protein. The D gene is left open where the match is weak. Rows give clone size only sometimes, using once, few, many, or a class for an expanded clone.

D gene: TRBD1
J gene: TRBJ1-2
clone size: .
V gene: TRBV10-3
CDR3 DNA: TGTGCCATCAGTGAGTCTGGACAGGGACTAAGTGGCTACACCTTC
CDR3 protein: CAISESGQGLSGYTF

D gene: TRBD1
J gene: TRBJ2-7
clone size: .
V gene: TRBV18
CDR3 DNA: TGTGCCAGCTCACTCCGACAGGGGTCCTACGAGCAGTACTTC
CDR3 protein: CASSLRQGSYEQYF

D gene: .
J gene: TRBJ2-7
clone size: .
V gene: TRBV29-1
CDR3 DNA: TGCAGCGTGGGGGGAAACGTACCGGGACAAAGGAGCTCCTACGAGCAGTACTTC
CDR3 protein: CSVGGNVPGQRSSYEQYF

D gene: .
J gene: TRBJ2-1
clone size: once
V gene: TRBV19
CDR3 DNA: TGTGCCAGTAAGGAGGCGAGCTCCTACAATGAGCAGTTCTTC
CDR3 protein: CASKEASSYNEQFF

D gene: .
J gene: TRBJ2-1
clone size: .
V gene: TRBV27
CDR3 DNA: TGTGCCAGCAGTTTTGAGTTTGGTTCGGTCAATGAGCAGTTCTTC
CDR3 protein: CASSFEFGSVNEQFF

D gene: .
J gene: TRBJ2-5
clone size: .
V gene: TRBV9
CDR3 DNA: TGTGCCAGCAGCGCTGGGTGGAGGGTCGAGACCCAGTACTTC
CDR3 protein: CASSAGWRVETQYF

D gene: .
J gene: TRBJ2-1
clone size: .
V gene: TRBV5-4
CDR3 DNA: TGTGCCAGCAGCCGCTATGAGGGGAATGAGCAGTTCTTC
CDR3 protein: CASSRYEGNEQFF

D gene: .
J gene: TRBJ1-2
clone size: few
V gene: TRBV7-2
CDR3 DNA: TGTGCCAGCAGCTTATTGTCTTTCTCTAACTATGGCTACACCTTC
CDR3 protein: CASSLLSFSNYGYTF

D gene: .
J gene: TRBJ2-1
clone size: .
V gene: TRBV11-1
CDR3 DNA: TGTGCCAGCAGCTACCGTGGGTTGTACAATGAGCAGTTCTTC
CDR3 protein: CASSYRGLYNEQFF

D gene: .
J gene: TRBJ1-2
clone size: .
V gene: TRBV9
CDR3 DNA: TGTGCCAGCAGCGGCGATGGCTACACCTTC
CDR3 protein: CASSGDGYTF

D gene: TRBD1
J gene: TRBJ1-3
clone size: .
V gene: TRBV15
CDR3 DNA: TGTGCCACCAGCAGAGATAGGGGGCCTGGAAACACCATATATTTT
CDR3 protein: CATSRDRGPGNTIYF

D gene: .
J gene: TRBJ1-1
clone size: .
V gene: TRBV19
CDR3 DNA: TGTGCCAGTAGAACAGGGCGGAACACTGAAGCTTTCTTT
CDR3 protein: CASRTGRNTEAFF

D gene: TRBD2
J gene: TRBJ2-5
clone size: .
V gene: TRBV9
CDR3 DNA: TGTGCCAGCACCACGGGGGGGCAAGAGACCCAGTACTTC
CDR3 protein: CASTTGGQETQYF

D gene: .
J gene: TRBJ2-7
clone size: .
V gene: TRBV5-8
CDR3 DNA: TGTGCCAGCAGCTTGGGGCAGGGACTTATTTACGAGCAGTACTTC
CDR3 protein: CASSLGQGLIYEQYF

D gene: .
J gene: TRBJ2-7
clone size: .
V gene: TRBV5-6
CDR3 DNA: TGTGCCAGCAGCCAAATCTGGGCGGGGCTATACGAGCAGTACTTC
CDR3 protein: CASSQIWAGLYEQYF

D gene: .
J gene: TRBJ1-2
clone size: .
V gene: TRBV6-5
CDR3 DNA: TGTGCCAGCAAGGAGCTCCTTCCTTATGGCTACACCTTC
CDR3 protein: CASKELLPYGYTF

D gene: .
J gene: TRBJ2-1
clone size: .
V gene: TRBV7-3
CDR3 DNA: TGTGCCAGCAGCTTAGGAAGCGCGGGCTACAATGAGCAGTTCTTC
CDR3 protein: CASSLGSAGYNEQFF

D gene: TRBD2
J gene: TRBJ2-6
clone size: .
V gene: TRBV13
CDR3 DNA: TGTGCCAGCAGCCAAGGGACTAGCGGGAGGGCCTCTGGGGCCAACGTCCTGACTTTC
CDR3 protein: CASSQGTSGRASGANVLTF

D gene: .
J gene: TRBJ1-2
clone size: .
V gene: TRBV3-1/TRBV3-2
CDR3 DNA: TGTGCCAGCAGCCTGAGCGCGAGTTACACGGATGGCTACACCTTC
CDR3 protein: CASSLSASYTDGYTF

D gene: .
J gene: TRBJ2-7
clone size: .
V gene: TRBV6-5
CDR3 DNA: TGTGCCAGCAGCCAACCTCCCTACGAGCAGTACTTC
CDR3 protein: CASSQPPYEQYF

D gene: TRBD1
J gene: TRBJ2-3
clone size: .
V gene: TRBV2
CDR3 DNA: TGTGCCAGCAGGCGGGACAGGGCCACAGATACGCAGTATTTT
CDR3 protein: CASRRDRATDTQYF

D gene: .
J gene: TRBJ1-1
clone size: .
V gene: TRBV7-2
CDR3 DNA: TGTGCCAGCAGCTTATACCGGATCATGAACACTGAAGCTTTCTTT
CDR3 protein: CASSLYRIMNTEAFF

D gene: .
J gene: TRBJ2-7
clone size: .
V gene: TRBV6-5
CDR3 DNA: TGTGCCAGCATTGGGGGGATTTACGAGCAGTACTTC
CDR3 protein: CASIGGIYEQYF

D gene: .
J gene: TRBJ1-2
clone size: once
V gene: TRBV2
CDR3 DNA: TGTGCCAGCAGTATCAGGGGCTACACCTTC
CDR3 protein: CASSIRGYTF

D gene: TRBD1
J gene: TRBJ1-2
clone size: .
V gene: TRBV28
CDR3 DNA: TGTGCCAGCAGCCCTCCGGGACAGGATTCCTATGGCTACACCTTC
CDR3 protein: CASSPPGQDSYGYTF

D gene: TRBD1
J gene: TRBJ1-2
clone size: .
V gene: TRBV6-5
CDR3 DNA: TGTGCCAGCAAGTTGGACAGGAGCTATGGCTACACCTTC
CDR3 protein: CASKLDRSYGYTF

D gene: .
J gene: TRBJ2-7
clone size: .
V gene: TRBV6-1
CDR3 DNA: TGTGCCAGCAGCCCTGACGGCTACGAGCAGTACTTC
CDR3 protein: CASSPDGYEQYF

D gene: .
J gene: TRBJ2-1
clone size: .
V gene: TRBV5-1
CDR3 DNA: TGCGCCAGCAGCTTGGCCGCGGGGAATGAGCAGTTCTTC
CDR3 protein: CASSLAAGNEQFF

D gene: .
J gene: TRBJ2-1
clone size: .
V gene: TRBV5-1
CDR3 DNA: TGCGCCAGCAGCAAGGGGGATTTTAATGAGCAGTTCTTC
CDR3 protein: CASSKGDFNEQFF

D gene: TRBD2
J gene: TRBJ2-1
clone size: .
V gene: TRBV11-2
CDR3 DNA: TGTGCCAGCAGAGGACTAGCGGGTCGCAATGAGCAGTTCTTC
CDR3 protein: CASRGLAGRNEQFF

D gene: TRBD1
J gene: TRBJ1-5
clone size: .
V gene: TRBV19
CDR3 DNA: TGTGCCAGTAGGGGACAGGGTGGGAACAATCAGCCCCAGCATTTT
CDR3 protein: CASRGQGGNNQPQHF

D gene: .
J gene: TRBJ2-3
clone size: once
V gene: TRBV14
CDR3 DNA: TGTGCCAGCAGACCCAGCGGGGCCAGGGGAGATACGCAGTATTTT
CDR3 protein: CASRPSGARGDTQYF

D gene: .
J gene: TRBJ1-2
clone size: .
V gene: TRBV12-3/TRBV12-4
CDR3 DNA: TGTGCCAGCAGCCAGGAATTATCCACACGCTACACCTTC
CDR3 protein: CASSQELSTRYTF

D gene: TRBD1
J gene: TRBJ2-5
clone size: .
V gene: TRBV6-5
CDR3 DNA: TGTGCCAGCAGGAACAGGGGGCCGGAGACCCAGTACTTC
CDR3 protein: CASRNRGPETQYF

D gene: .
J gene: TRBJ2-2
clone size: .
V gene: TRBV28
CDR3 DNA: TGTGCCAGCAGTTTTAGTAACACCGGGGAGCTGTTTTTT
CDR3 protein: CASSFSNTGELFF

D gene: .
J gene: TRBJ1-2
clone size: .
V gene: TRBV5-4
CDR3 DNA: TGTGCCAGCAGCTCTCGCCTTAGGGGTTCCTATGGCTACACCTTC
CDR3 protein: CASSSRLRGSYGYTF

D gene: .
J gene: TRBJ2-5
clone size: .
V gene: TRBV19
CDR3 DNA: TGTGCCAGTAGTATAGGCAGGGGACCCCAAGAGACCCAGTACTTC
CDR3 protein: CASSIGRGPQETQYF

D gene: TRBD2
J gene: TRBJ2-7
clone size: .
V gene: TRBV29-1
CDR3 DNA: TGCAGCGCGGGAGGGTCCTACGAGCAGTACTTC
CDR3 protein: CSAGGSYEQYF

D gene: TRBD1
J gene: TRBJ1-2
clone size: .
V gene: TRBV12-3/TRBV12-4
CDR3 DNA: TGTGCCAGCAGACCGACAGGGGGCGGCTACACCTTC
CDR3 protein: CASRPTGGGYTF

D gene: .
J gene: TRBJ1-4
clone size: .
V gene: TRBV7-9
CDR3 DNA: TGTGCCAGCAGCTCTAGCCGGGACATAAAGAATGAAAAACTGTTTTTT
CDR3 protein: CASSSSRDIKNEKLFF

D gene: .
J gene: TRBJ2-3
clone size: .
V gene: TRBV7-3
CDR3 DNA: TGTGCCAGCAGCTTCAAAGGTGCAGATACGCAGTATTTT
CDR3 protein: CASSFKGADTQYF

D gene: .
J gene: TRBJ1-4
clone size: .
V gene: TRBV28
CDR3 DNA: TGTGCCAGCAGTTTTCTAGTAGGGGATGCGACTAATGAAAAACTGTTTTTT
CDR3 protein: CASSFLVGDATNEKLFF

D gene: TRBD2
J gene: TRBJ2-5
clone size: .
V gene: TRBV27
CDR3 DNA: TGTGCCAGCAGTTCTACTAGCGAGGGGACCCAGTACTTC
CDR3 protein: CASSSTSEGTQYF

D gene: TRBD1
J gene: TRBJ1-6
clone size: .
V gene: TRBV5-4
CDR3 DNA: TGTGCCAGCAGCTGGGACAGCTCCTATAATTCACCCCTCCACTTT
CDR3 protein: CASSWDSSYNSPLHF

D gene: .
J gene: TRBJ2-3
clone size: once
V gene: TRBV9
CDR3 DNA: TGTGCCAGCAGCGTAGACGGCAGGAGAGATACGCAGTATTTT
CDR3 protein: CASSVDGRRDTQYF

D gene: .
J gene: TRBJ1-5
clone size: many
V gene: TRBV28
CDR3 DNA: TGTGCCAGCAGTTTAGATGGGTGGCCCCAGCATTTT
CDR3 protein: CASSLDGWPQHF

D gene: .
J gene: TRBJ2-1
clone size: .
V gene: TRBV7-9
CDR3 DNA: TGTGCCAGCAGCTTAGTAGGACGGGACTTCTTAACCTCCTACAATGAGCAGTTCTTC
CDR3 protein: CASSLVGRDFLTSYNEQFF

D gene: .
J gene: TRBJ2-7
clone size: .
V gene: TRBV29-1
CDR3 DNA: TGCAGCTCCTATGGGGGGCCCCCTTCCTACGAGCAGTACTTC
CDR3 protein: CSSYGGPPSYEQYF

D gene: TRBD1
J gene: TRBJ1-2
clone size: .
V gene: TRBV6-5
CDR3 DNA: TGTGCCAGCAGGCGGGACAGGGGGATCTATGGCTACACCTTC
CDR3 protein: CASRRDRGIYGYTF

D gene: .
J gene: TRBJ2-1
clone size: .
V gene: TRBV29-1
CDR3 DNA: TGCAGCGTTGACCGACAGTACAATGAGCAGTTCTTC
CDR3 protein: CSVDRQYNEQFF

D gene: TRBD1
J gene: TRBJ1-1
clone size: once
V gene: TRBV5-1
CDR3 DNA: TGCGCCAGCAGCTTGGCCGCCGACAGGGAGAGTACTGAAGCTTTCTTT
CDR3 protein: CASSLAADRESTEAFF

D gene: .
J gene: TRBJ2-1
clone size: .
V gene: TRBV6-6
CDR3 DNA: TGTGCCAGCAGCCAGGGTCCCACCAATGAGCAGTTCTTC
CDR3 protein: CASSQGPTNEQFF

D gene: .
J gene: TRBJ2-1
clone size: .
V gene: TRBV5-5
CDR3 DNA: TGTGCCAGCAGGGTGACAGGCAGCTCCTACAATGAGCAGTTCTTC
CDR3 protein: CASRVTGSSYNEQFF

D gene: .
J gene: TRBJ2-1
clone size: .
V gene: TRBV7-9
CDR3 DNA: TGTGCCAGCAGCTCCCTCACTAGAGAGCCCGACGATGAGCAGTTCTTC
CDR3 protein: CASSSLTREPDDEQFF

D gene: TRBD1
J gene: TRBJ2-2
clone size: .
V gene: TRBV10-3
CDR3 DNA: TGTGCCATCAGCGCCGGACAGGGAGGTACCGGGGAGCTGTTTTTT
CDR3 protein: CAISAGQGGTGELFF